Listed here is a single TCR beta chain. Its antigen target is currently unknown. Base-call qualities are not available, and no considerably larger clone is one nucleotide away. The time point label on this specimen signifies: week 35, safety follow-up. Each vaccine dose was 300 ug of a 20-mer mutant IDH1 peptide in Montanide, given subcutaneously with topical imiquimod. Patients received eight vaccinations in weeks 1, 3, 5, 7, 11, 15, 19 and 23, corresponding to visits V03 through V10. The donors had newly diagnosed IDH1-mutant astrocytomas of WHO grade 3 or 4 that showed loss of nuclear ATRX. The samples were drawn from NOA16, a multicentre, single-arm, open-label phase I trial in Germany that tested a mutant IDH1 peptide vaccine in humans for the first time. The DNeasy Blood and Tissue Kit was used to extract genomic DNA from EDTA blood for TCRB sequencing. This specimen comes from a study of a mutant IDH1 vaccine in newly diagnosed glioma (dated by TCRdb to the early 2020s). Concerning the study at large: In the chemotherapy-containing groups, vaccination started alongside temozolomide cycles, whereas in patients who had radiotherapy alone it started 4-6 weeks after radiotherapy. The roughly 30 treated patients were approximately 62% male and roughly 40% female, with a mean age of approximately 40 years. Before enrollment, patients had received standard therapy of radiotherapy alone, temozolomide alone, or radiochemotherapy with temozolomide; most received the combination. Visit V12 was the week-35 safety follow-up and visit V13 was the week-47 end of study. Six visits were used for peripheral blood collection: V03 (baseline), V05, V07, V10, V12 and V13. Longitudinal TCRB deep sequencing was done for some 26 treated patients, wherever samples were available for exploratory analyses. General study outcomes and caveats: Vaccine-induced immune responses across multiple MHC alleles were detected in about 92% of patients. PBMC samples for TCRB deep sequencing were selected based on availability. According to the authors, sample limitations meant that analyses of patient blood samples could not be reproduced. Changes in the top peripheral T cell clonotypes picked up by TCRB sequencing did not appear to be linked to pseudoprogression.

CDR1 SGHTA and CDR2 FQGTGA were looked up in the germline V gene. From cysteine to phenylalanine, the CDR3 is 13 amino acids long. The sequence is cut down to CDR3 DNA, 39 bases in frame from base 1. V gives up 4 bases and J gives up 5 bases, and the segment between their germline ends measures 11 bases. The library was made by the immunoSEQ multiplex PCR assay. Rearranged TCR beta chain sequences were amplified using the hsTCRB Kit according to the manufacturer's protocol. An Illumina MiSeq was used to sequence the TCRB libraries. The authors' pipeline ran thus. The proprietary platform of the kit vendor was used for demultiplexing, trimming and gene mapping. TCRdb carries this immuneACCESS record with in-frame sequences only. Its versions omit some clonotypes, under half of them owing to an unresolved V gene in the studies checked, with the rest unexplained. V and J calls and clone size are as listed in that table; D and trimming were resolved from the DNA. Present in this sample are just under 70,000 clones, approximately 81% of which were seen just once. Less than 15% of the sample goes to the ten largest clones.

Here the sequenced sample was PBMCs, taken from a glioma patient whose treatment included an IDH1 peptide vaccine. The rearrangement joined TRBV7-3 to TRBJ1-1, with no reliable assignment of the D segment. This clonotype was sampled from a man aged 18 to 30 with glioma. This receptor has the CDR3 CASSSDGWTEAFF. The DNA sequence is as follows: TGTGCCAGCAGCTCCGACGGGTGGACTGAAGCTTTCTTT.